A selection of T cell receptor beta chains follows, all from one sample in a study of early T cells in non-severe SARS-CoV-2 infection. Using its own MiXCR run on the 5' RACE reads, TCRdb lists one record per CDR3 protein. There are tens of thousands of distinct CDR3 sequences in the sample; less than 10% occur only once, and around 5.3% lies in the top ten. This specimen consisted of whole blood, obtained at baseline. These TCRs come from an adult who was a healthcare worker with PCR-confirmed SARS-CoV-2 infection or an uninfected control (not recorded which). Both conserved end residues are part of each CDR3. The order of the fields is CDR3 protein, CDR3 DNA, clone size, J gene, V gene, D gene. A D gene is named only where the DNA matches it firmly. Size is omitted from some rows. Given values are once, few, many or a class for expanded clones.

CDR3 protein: CSVVPIESGADTQYF
CDR3 DNA: TGCAGCGTTGTCCCTATCGAGTCGGGGGCAGATACGCAGTATTTT
clone size: NA
J gene: TRBJ2-3
V gene: TRBV29-1
D gene: NA

CDR3 protein: CASSEPSGSQYEQYF
CDR3 DNA: TGTGCCAGCAGTGAACCAAGCGGGAGTCAGTACGAGCAGTACTTC
clone size: many
J gene: TRBJ2-7
V gene: TRBV6-1
D gene: TRBD2

CDR3 protein: CASSFGGQENTEAFF
CDR3 DNA: TGCGCCAGCAGCTTCGGGGGCCAGGAGAACACTGAAGCTTTCTTT
clone size: many
J gene: TRBJ1-1
V gene: TRBV5-1
D gene: NA

CDR3 protein: CASSQGSSSYNEQFF
CDR3 DNA: TGTGCCAGCAGCCAGGGGTCTAGCTCCTACAATGAGCAGTTCTTC
clone size: medium-sized
J gene: TRBJ2-1
V gene: TRBV7-2
D gene: NA

CDR3 protein: CASSLGLPENTGELFF
CDR3 DNA: TGCGCCAGCAGCCTGGGACTACCGGAGAACACCGGGGAGCTGTTTTTT
clone size: NA
J gene: TRBJ2-2
V gene: TRBV4-1
D gene: TRBD2

CDR3 protein: CASSEEIDIPKPQHF
CDR3 DNA: TGTGCCAGCAGTGAAGAAATTGACATTCCAAAGCCCCAGCATTTT
clone size: many
J gene: TRBJ1-5
V gene: TRBV6-1
D gene: NA

CDR3 protein: CASSQVRDLEQYF
CDR3 DNA: TGCGCCAGCAGCCAAGTTCGGGACTTGGAGCAGTACTTC
clone size: NA
J gene: TRBJ2-7
V gene: TRBV4-1
D gene: NA

CDR3 protein: CASSRSGAVNQPQHF
CDR3 DNA: TGTGCCAGCAGCCGGAGCGGGGCGGTCAATCAGCCCCAGCATTTT
clone size: many
J gene: TRBJ1-5
V gene: TRBV3-1
D gene: NA

CDR3 protein: CASSPPGSPNSPLHF
CDR3 DNA: TGTGCCAGCAGCCCCCCCGGGTCGCCGAATTCACCCCTCCACTTT
clone size: few
J gene: TRBJ1-6
V gene: TRBV3-1
D gene: NA

CDR3 protein: CASSFGPSGEYEQYF
CDR3 DNA: TGTGCCAGCAGCTTCGGGCCTAGCGGAGAGTACGAGCAGTACTTC
clone size: NA
J gene: TRBJ2-7
V gene: TRBV13
D gene: TRBD2

CDR3 protein: CASSQRGSGAISSYNEQFF
CDR3 DNA: TGTGCCAGCAGCCAACGAGGAAGCGGGGCCATCAGCTCCTACAATGAGCAGTTCTTC
clone size: NA
J gene: TRBJ2-1
V gene: TRBV7-2
D gene: TRBD2

CDR3 protein: CSATLGAGGISDTQYF
CDR3 DNA: TGCAGTGCTACCTTGGGCGCGGGGGGTATCTCAGATACGCAGTATTTT
clone size: many
J gene: TRBJ2-3
V gene: TRBV20-1
D gene: TRBD2

CDR3 protein: CASSPRLSSYNEQFF
CDR3 DNA: TGTGCCAGCTCACCTCGGCTTAGCTCCTACAATGAGCAGTTCTTC
clone size: few
J gene: TRBJ2-1
V gene: TRBV18
D gene: NA

CDR3 protein: CASSLALSSGAFLEQFF
CDR3 DNA: TGTGCCAGCAGCTTAGCGCTTTCCAGCGGGGCGTTCTTGGAGCAGTTCTTC
clone size: many
J gene: TRBJ2-1
V gene: TRBV7-6
D gene: TRBD2

CDR3 protein: CASSSRDRVNEQFF
CDR3 DNA: TGTGCCAGCAGCTCCCGGGACAGGGTCAATGAGCAGTTCTTC
clone size: many
J gene: TRBJ2-1
V gene: TRBV7-2
D gene: TRBD1

CDR3 protein: CASSQESAPSTDTQYF
CDR3 DNA: TGCGCCAGCAGCCAAGAGAGCGCGCCCAGTACAGATACGCAGTATTTT
clone size: few
J gene: TRBJ2-3
V gene: TRBV4-1
D gene: NA

CDR3 protein: CASSAGDTTNEKLFF
CDR3 DNA: TGTGCCAGCAGCGCAGGGGATACAACTAATGAAAAACTGTTTTTT
clone size: NA
J gene: TRBJ1-4
V gene: TRBV7-2
D gene: NA

CDR3 protein: CASSLQGGEQYF
CDR3 DNA: TGTGCCAGCAGCTTACAGGGAGGCGAGCAGTACTTC
clone size: NA
J gene: TRBJ2-7
V gene: TRBV7-2
D gene: NA

CDR3 protein: CASRLGQGNTDTQYF
CDR3 DNA: TGTGCCAGCAGACTCGGACAGGGAAACACAGATACGCAGTATTTT
clone size: NA
J gene: TRBJ2-3
V gene: TRBV6-6
D gene: TRBD1

CDR3 protein: CASKGQGFQETQYF
CDR3 DNA: TGTGCCAGCAAGGGACAGGGGTTCCAAGAGACCCAGTACTTC
clone size: many
J gene: TRBJ2-5
V gene: TRBV25-1
D gene: TRBD1

CDR3 protein: CASRGGWEAFF
CDR3 DNA: TGTGCCAGCAGGGGCGGCTGGGAAGCTTTCTTT
clone size: few
J gene: TRBJ1-1
V gene: TRBV7-9
D gene: NA

CDR3 protein: CASSRTANTGELFF
CDR3 DNA: TGTGCCAGCAGCCGGACAGCGAACACCGGGGAGCTGTTTTTT
clone size: few
J gene: TRBJ2-2
V gene: TRBV11-2
D gene: NA

CDR3 protein: CASKTDTNYGYTF
CDR3 DNA: TGTGCCAGCAAGACCGACACAAACTATGGCTACACCTTC
clone size: many
J gene: TRBJ1-2
V gene: TRBV2
D gene: NA

CDR3 protein: CASSQPRGSGGFITGELFF
CDR3 DNA: TGCGCCAGCAGCCAACCCAGGGGTAGCGGGGGGTTCATCACCGGGGAGCTGTTTTTT
clone size: NA
J gene: TRBJ2-2
V gene: TRBV4-1
D gene: TRBD2

CDR3 protein: CASSERTGPNYGYTF
CDR3 DNA: TGTGCCAGCAGCGAGAGGACAGGTCCCAACTATGGCTACACCTTC
clone size: few
J gene: TRBJ1-2
V gene: TRBV9
D gene: TRBD1

CDR3 protein: CASMDQNTDTQYF
CDR3 DNA: TGTGCCAGCATGGACCAGAACACAGATACGCAGTATTTT
clone size: few
J gene: TRBJ2-3
V gene: TRBV27
D gene: NA

CDR3 protein: CASSPGQGVNTEAFF
CDR3 DNA: TGCGCCAGCAGCCCCGGTCAAGGGGTGAACACTGAAGCTTTCTTT
clone size: NA
J gene: TRBJ1-1
V gene: TRBV4-1
D gene: NA

CDR3 protein: CASSTGSSYNEQFF
CDR3 DNA: TGTGCCAGCAGTACAGGGTCCTCCTACAATGAGCAGTTCTTC
clone size: many
J gene: TRBJ2-1
V gene: TRBV5-6
D gene: NA

CDR3 protein: CASGLYRVNGNTEAFF
CDR3 DNA: TGTGCTAGTGGTTTGTATCGGGTCAACGGGAACACTGAAGCTTTCTTT
clone size: NA
J gene: TRBJ1-1
V gene: TRBV12-5
D gene: NA

CDR3 protein: CASTSGGLAGDTDTQYF
CDR3 DNA: TGTGCCAGCACCTCAGGAGGACTAGCGGGGGATACAGATACGCAGTATTTT
clone size: many
J gene: TRBJ2-3
V gene: TRBV6-1
D gene: TRBD2

CDR3 protein: CSARQYTDTQYF
CDR3 DNA: TGCAGTGCAAGACAGTACACAGATACGCAGTATTTT
clone size: many
J gene: TRBJ2-3
V gene: TRBV20-1
D gene: NA

CDR3 protein: CASSSLEGQGDEQFF
CDR3 DNA: TGTGCCAGCAGCTCCCTGGAGGGCCAGGGAGATGAGCAGTTCTTC
clone size: NA
J gene: TRBJ2-1
V gene: TRBV7-2
D gene: NA

CDR3 protein: CASSPRQGYFSTDTQYF
CDR3 DNA: TGTGCCAGCAGCCCCCGACAGGGTTACTTCAGCACAGATACGCAGTATTTT
clone size: few
J gene: TRBJ2-3
V gene: TRBV11-2
D gene: TRBD1

CDR3 protein: CASTNTGELFF
CDR3 DNA: TGTGCCAGCACCAACACCGGGGAGCTGTTTTTT
clone size: many
J gene: TRBJ2-2
V gene: TRBV7-9
D gene: NA

CDR3 protein: CASSEKGRDGYTF
CDR3 DNA: TGTGCCAGCAGCGAAAAGGGCAGGGATGGCTACACCTTC
clone size: NA
J gene: TRBJ1-2
V gene: TRBV25-1
D gene: NA

CDR3 protein: CASSDTSTDTQYF
CDR3 DNA: TGCGCCAGCAGTGACACTTCCACAGATACGCAGTATTTT
clone size: NA
J gene: TRBJ2-3
V gene: TRBV10-1
D gene: NA

CDR3 protein: CATSDPDTNEGDTQYF
CDR3 DNA: TGTGCCACCAGTGACCCGGACACGAACGAGGGAGATACGCAGTATTTT
clone size: NA
J gene: TRBJ2-3
V gene: TRBV24-1
D gene: NA

CDR3 protein: CASSPTGFRGGNYGYTF
CDR3 DNA: TGTGCCAGTAGTCCTACAGGATTCAGGGGTGGAAACTATGGCTACACCTTC
clone size: NA
J gene: TRBJ1-2
V gene: TRBV19
D gene: NA

CDR3 protein: CASISPGLAVSTDTQYF
CDR3 DNA: TGTGCCAGCATCAGCCCAGGACTAGCGGTGAGCACAGATACGCAGTATTTT
clone size: many
J gene: TRBJ2-3
V gene: TRBV28
D gene: TRBD2

CDR3 protein: CASSSEQGQPQHF
CDR3 DNA: TGTGCCAGCAGCTCGGAACAGGGCCAGCCCCAGCATTTT
clone size: NA
J gene: TRBJ1-5
V gene: TRBV7-2
D gene: NA

CDR3 protein: CASRLAGGGNEQFF
CDR3 DNA: TGTGCCAGCAGATTAGCGGGAGGCGGCAATGAGCAGTTCTTC
clone size: few
J gene: TRBJ2-1
V gene: TRBV6-1
D gene: TRBD2

CDR3 protein: CAISDGQSSSYEQYF
CDR3 DNA: TGTGCCATCAGTGATGGGCAGTCAAGCTCCTACGAGCAGTACTTC
clone size: many
J gene: TRBJ2-7
V gene: TRBV10-3
D gene: NA

CDR3 protein: CASSHIIRDRVVKNIQYF
CDR3 DNA: TGTGCCAGCAGCCATATTATCCGGGACAGGGTTGTCAAAAACATTCAGTACTTC
clone size: many
J gene: TRBJ2-4
V gene: TRBV28
D gene: TRBD1

CDR3 protein: CASPRGRGHHTQYF
CDR3 DNA: TGCGCCAGCCCTAGGGGCAGGGGGCATCATACGCAGTATTTT
clone size: NA
J gene: TRBJ2-3
V gene: TRBV23-1
D gene: TRBD1

CDR3 protein: CASSFWSSEAFF
CDR3 DNA: TGTGCCAGCAGCTTTTGGAGCTCCGAAGCTTTCTTT
clone size: many
J gene: TRBJ1-1
V gene: TRBV11-2
D gene: NA

CDR3 protein: CATSGQGTADTQYF
CDR3 DNA: TGTGCCACCAGCGGACAGGGGACAGCAGATACGCAGTATTTT
clone size: NA
J gene: TRBJ2-3
V gene: TRBV6-4
D gene: TRBD1

CDR3 protein: CASSPQGRVTEAFF
CDR3 DNA: TGTGCCAGCTCACCACAAGGGAGGGTGACTGAAGCTTTCTTT
clone size: few
J gene: TRBJ1-1
V gene: TRBV18
D gene: NA

CDR3 protein: CASSFMDRDTEAFF
CDR3 DNA: TGTGCCAGCAGCTTTATGGACAGGGACACTGAAGCTTTCTTT
clone size: few
J gene: TRBJ1-1
V gene: TRBV5-6
D gene: TRBD1